The 20 T cell receptor beta chains below come from one sample, sequenced in a study of beta chain features in type 1 diabetes. General observations from the study: Among patients with Type 1 diabetes, TCRB CDR3s were moderately but significantly shorter in every one of the four CD4+ subsets.

All of the isolated RNA was reverse transcribed, so expressed TCRB transcripts were sequenced. Using immunoSEQ multiplex PCR, the repertoire was profiled, and TCRdb retains in-frame clones only, with some absent. The sample includes 350,000 to 400,000 clones, around an eighth of them seen just once. These receptors have no identified antigens. The sample taken for sequencing was naive CD4+ T cells from blood. Receptors were obtained from a woman in her late teens or twenties with type 1 diabetes.

The chain uses TRBV2 and TRBJ2-1; weak D call: TRBD2 (6 bases). Trimming stripped 8 bases from V and 4 bases from J, with 18 bases between. The CDR3 extends over 15 amino acids. Per the germline V gene, CDR1 is SNHLY and CDR2 is FYNNEI. For the CDR3, the DNA is TGTGCCAGCCGGGAGATTAGCGGCGTTTACAATGAGCAGTTCTTC. This translates into CASREISGVYNEQFF.

The V call is TRBV28, the J call TRBJ2-7; unclear D gene. Germline CDR1 is MDHEN and CDR2 is SYDVKM. The V end was cut by 10 bases, the J end by 5 bases, with 9 bases between. The CDR3 covers 10 residues. The DNA for the CDR3 is TGTGCCACCTACGAACACGAGCAGTACTTC. It is translated as CATYEHEQYF.

The V call is TRBV7-2, the J call TRBJ2-5; D may be TRBD1 (6 bases). The DNA end is more similar to TRBJ2-7, so the J call may be wrong. Germline V gives CDR1 SGHTA, CDR2 FQGNSA. The length of the CDR3 is 13 residues. As DNA, the CDR3 is TGTGCCACCCAGAGGGGGAGAGGGCTCGAGCAGTACTTC. It yields the protein CATQRGRGLEQYF.

This clone has only a few counts. V is TRBV4-3 and J is TRBJ2-5; TRBD1 aligns across 7 bases. The CDR3 runs to 15 residues. Germline CDR1 reads LGHNA; CDR2 reads YSLEER. The V segment lost 3 bases and the J segment 1 base; nucleotides outside the gene matches: 5. For the CDR3, the DNA is TGCGCCAGCAGCCATAGGGGGCCCGGCCAAGAGACCCAGTACTTC. Translation gives CASSHRGPGQETQYF.

V is TRBV12-5 and J is TRBJ1-1; D perhaps matches TRBD1 (5 bases). The germline CDR1 and CDR2 sequences are LGHNT and FRNRAP. CDR3 length: 11 amino acids. V lost 4 bases and J 6 bases, leaving 6 bases between the germline ends. CDR3 sequence: CASGWGPEAFF. In DNA form, the CDR3 reads TGTGCTAGTGGTTGGGGCCCTGAAGCTTTCTTT.

This clone was detected a few times. V usage is TRBV4-2 and J usage is TRBJ2-1, with 9 positions matching TRBD2. The V gene's germline CDR1 is LGHNA and CDR2 YNFKEQ. The V segment lost 3 bases and the J segment 6 bases; nucleotides outside the gene matches: 6. The CDR3 loop spans 15 amino acids. CDR3 region: CASSQVGAGGNEQFF. The CDR3 DNA reads TGTGCCAGCAGCCAGGTCGGAGCGGGAGGCAATGAGCAGTTCTTC.

This CDR3 is CAQQGGPEAFF. CDR3 nucleotide sequence: TGTGCCCAGCAGGGGGGTCCTGAAGCTTTCTTT. The chain links TRBV2 to TRBJ1-1; the match to TRBD1 covers 7 bases. Looked up from germline, CDR1 is SNHLY and CDR2 is FYNNEI. V lost 11 bases to trimming and J lost 6 bases; unmatched junction nucleotides: 6. This CDR3 region has 11 residues.

There are a few counts of this clone. V is TRBV9 and J is TRBJ1-1; 7 nucleotides agree with TRBD1. Germline CDR1 SGDLS, CDR2 YYNGEE. The CDR3 contains 17 residues. After removal of 0 bases from V and 0 bases from J, the junction contained 8 bases not matched to a gene. CDR3 protein: CASSVGSSGQLNTEAFF. The DNA for the CDR3 is TGTGCCAGCAGCGTAGGCTCCTCGGGACAGCTGAACACTGAAGCTTTCTTT.

This sequence joins TRBV21-1 and TRBJ1-2; TRBD1 was called by the table and not checked on the DNA. TRBV21-1 counts as a pseudogene. The CDR3 totals 15 residues. This CDR3 reads CASSNRRAGGYGYTF. The CDR3 bases are TGTGCCAGCAGCAATCGTCGAGCAGGGGGCTATGGCTACACCTTC.

V is TRBV5-4 and J is TRBJ2-1; maybe TRBD2 (6 bases). Germline V gene lookup returns CDR1 SGHNT and CDR2 YYREEE (reference sequence). The length of the CDR3 is 14 residues. V dropped 0 bases and J dropped 5 bases, with 9 bases sitting between them. In nucleotides, the CDR3 is TGTGCCAGCAGCTTGGGGAGGGGCGACAATGAGCAGTTCTTC. Its translation: CASSLGRGDNEQFF. Full variable domain (rest looked up from reference TRBV5-4 and TRBJ2-1): ETGVTQSPTHLIKTRGQQVTLRCSSQSGHNTVSWYQQALGQGPQFIFQYYREEENGRGNFPPRFSGLQFPNYSSELNVNALELDDSALYLCASSLGRGDNEQFFGPGTRLTVL.

The gene calls are TRBV7-9 and TRBJ1-5, with D uncertain. The CDR3 covers 12 residues. The V end lost 0 bases, the J end lost 7 bases, and 4 bases lay between the germline ends. Germline CDR1 SEHNR, CDR2 FQNEAQ (reference sequence). DNA of the CDR3: TGTGCCAGCAGCTTAGCGGCACAGCCCCAGCATTTT. It encodes CASSLAAQPQHF.

CDR3 sequence: CASSLSGLADAYNEQFF. The CDR3 nucleotides read TGCGCCAGCAGCCTCTCGGGACTAGCGGACGCTTACAATGAGCAGTTCTTC. V and J are TRBV4-3 and TRBJ2-1; 11 nucleotides match TRBD2. The junction had 9 bases not matched to a gene; V was cut back by 4 bases and J by 4 bases. The CDR3 spans 17 residues. CDR1 LGHNA and CDR2 YSLEER come from the germline V gene.

The rearrangement links TRBV14 to TRBJ2-1; possible D gene TRBD1, 5 bases. The CDR3 is 11 amino acids. V lost 6 bases, J lost 14 bases, and 14 bases lay in between. Germline assignment: CDR1 SGHDN and CDR2 FVKESK. CDR3 coding DNA: TGTGCCAGCAGTAGGGCAGGGCAGAAGTTCTTC. Its protein is CASSRAGQKFF. The full variable domain, completed using reference TRBV14 and TRBJ2-1, is EAGVTQFPSHSVIEKGQTVTLRCDPISGHDNLYWYRRVMGKEIKFLLHFVKESKQDESGMPNNRFLAERTGGTYSTLKVQPAELEDSGVYFCASSRAGQKFFGPGTRLTVL.

This clone was seen a few times. J is TRBJ1-2 and V is TRBV7-2; no definite D call. Germline CDR1 and CDR2: SGHTA and FQGNSA. V lost 0 bases, J lost 8 bases, and 16 bases lay in between. The CDR3 runs 15 residues. The CDR3 reads CASSLAWQVPLGYTF. CDR3 nucleotides: TGTGCCAGCAGCTTAGCATGGCAGGTCCCGTTAGGCTACACCTTC.

The V gene is TRBV7-6, the J gene TRBJ1-1, with TRBD1 identical over 8 bases. The ends lost 2 bases at V and 1 base at J; junction bases unmatched: 3. CDR3 length equals 15 residues. CDR1 is SGHVS, CDR2 FNYEAQ, per germline. The CDR3 nucleotides read TGTGCCAGCAGCTTATTAACAGGGGGGAACACTGAAGCTTTCTTT. Protein sequence: CASSLLTGGNTEAFF.

This clone was observed a few times. This sequence joins TRBV5-8 and TRBJ2-3, with D perhaps matching TRBD2 (5 bases). V shed 0 bases and J shed 3 bases, with 5 bases lying between them. Germline V lookup: CDR1 SGHTS, CDR2 YDEGEE. The CDR3 is 13 residues long. The CDR3 spells CASSLGGTDTQYF. The CDR3 region has the DNA TGTGCCAGCAGCTTGGGAGGGACAGATACGCAGTATTTT.

This clone was detected only a few times. The J gene is TRBJ1-2, the V gene TRBV19, with 7 bases lining up with TRBD1. The germline gives CDR1 LNHDA, CDR2 SQIVND (reference sequence). The CDR3 sequence is 14 residues long. V lost 5 bases to trimming and J lost 1 base; unmatched junction nucleotides: 4. In nucleotides, the CDR3 is TGTGCCAGTAGTCCGGGGACAGATAACTATGGCTACACCTTC. Translation gives CASSPGTDNYGYTF.

The V call is TRBV28, the J call TRBJ1-5; D is uncertain. CDR3 length: 12 amino acids. Germline V lookup: CDR1 MDHEN, CDR2 SYDVKM. Trimming stripped 2 bases from V and 7 bases from J, with 6 bases between. DNA of the CDR3: TGTGCCAGCAGTTTAAGCCTCCAGCCCCAGCATTTT. Protein product: CASSLSLQPQHF.

In its sample, this clone was seen a few times. J is TRBJ2-1 and V is TRBV7-2; a possible D gene is TRBD1 (6 bases). V was shortened by 5 bases and J by 8 bases, with 13 bases between the two germline ends. The CDR3 covers 13 residues. Germline CDR1 SGHTA, CDR2 FQGNSA. The CDR3 nucleotides read TGTGCCAGCAGCCCCACCAGGGGTCATGAGCAGTTCTTC. It translates to CASSPTRGHEQFF.

The J gene is TRBJ2-7, the V gene TRBV4-3, with 8 bases that match TRBD2. The CDR3 length is 16 residues. V gave up 3 bases and J gave up 6 bases; unmatched junction bases: 13. Per germline, CDR1 LGHNA and CDR2 YSLEER. The CDR3 coding sequence is TGCGCCAGCAGCCAGGACTCGGGACTAGATGTTGTCGAGCAGTACTTC. The encoded protein is CASSQDSGLDVVEQYF.